The T cell receptor beta chain described here comes from a study of CD8 T cells in Susac syndrome. CDR3 length equals 14 residues. With 6 bases removed from V and 1 base from J, the gap between germline ends came to 11 bases. The authors reverse transcribed 0.5 to 1 ug RNA with random hexamers. The authors amplified TCR beta CDR3 across 54 Vbeta and 13 Jbeta using immunoSEQ multiplex PCR. TCRdb reanalysed the immunoSEQ multiplex PCR reads using MiXCR and keeps one entry per CDR3 protein. Among around 200,000 distinct CDR3 sequences listed, 85% to 95% were seen once. The chain has TRBV12-3 or TRBV12-4 and TRBJ2-3; maybe TRBD2 (5 bases). This receptor was obtained from a human donor with multiple sclerosis. Sequenced input: CD4+ T cells from PBMCs. The CDR3 coding sequence is TGTGCCAGCAGATCCGGAGCGGGCACAGATACGCAGTATTTT. As protein: CASRSGAGTDTQYF.